Listed below are T cell receptor beta chains from one sample, sequenced in a study of lymphopenia after photon versus proton radiotherapy. TCRdb keeps only in-frame clones here, not all; method: immunoSEQ multiplex PCR. The sample has under 70,000 clones, 80% to 95% seen once. The source material was peripheral blood, sampled from a patient treated with photon-based radiotherapy. The receptors come from a middle-aged woman with cholangiocarcinoma. Both conserved end residues are part of each CDR3. Fields, in order: V gene, D gene, clone size, J gene, CDR3 protein, CDR3 DNA. D genes are given only for firm matches. Not all rows give a size; the values are once, few, many and, for expanded clones, a class.

TRBV5-4	NA	once	TRBJ1-1	CASSLSGLSWSYTEAFF	TGTGCCAGCAGCTTATCAGGGCTGAGTTGGTCGTACACTGAAGCTTTCTTT
TRBV2	NA	NA	TRBJ2-3	CASRGDVVDTQYF	TGTGCCAGCAGGGGAGACGTTGTAGATACGCAGTATTTT
TRBV28	TRBD1	NA	TRBJ1-2	CASSLLGTGIWYGYTF	TGTGCCAGCAGTTTATTGGGGACAGGGATATGGTATGGCTACACCTTC
TRBV5-6	NA	once	TRBJ2-5	CASSTARPETQYF	TGTGCCAGCAGCACCGCCCGTCCCGAGACCCAGTACTTC
TRBV14	NA	NA	TRBJ2-5	CASSQDQGTQYF	TGTGCCAGCAGCCAAGATCAGGGGACCCAGTACTTC
TRBV6-5	NA	NA	TRBJ2-5	CASSYSEGHQETQYF	TGTGCCAGCAGTTACTCGGAGGGGCACCAAGAGACCCAGTACTTC
TRBV4-2	TRBD2	NA	TRBJ2-5	CASSRNLAGGEFGTQYF	TGTGCCAGCAGCCGTAACCTGGCGGGAGGGGAGTTCGGGACCCAGTACTTC
TRBV28	NA	NA	TRBJ2-7	CASSPLRRGQSYEQYF	TGTGCCAGCAGTCCCCTTCGGAGGGGCCAATCCTACGAGCAGTACTTC
TRBV18	TRBD1	NA	TRBJ2-5	CASSRIRTGETQYF	TGTGCCAGCTCACGGATTAGGACAGGGGAAACCCAGTACTTC
TRBV7-9	NA	NA	TRBJ2-1	CASSPPAEDEQFF	TGTGCCAGCAGCCCCCCGGCGGAGGATGAGCAGTTCTTC
TRBV25-1	NA	few	TRBJ1-2	CASSDSTTANYGYTF	TGTGCCAGCAGTGATAGTACAACTGCTAACTATGGCTACACCTTC
TRBV5-6	NA	NA	TRBJ2-3	CASSSFTNTDTQYF	TGTGCCAGCAGCTCTTTCACGAACACAGATACGCAGTATTTT
TRBV9	NA	NA	TRBJ1-1	CASSDGLGSNTEAFF	TGTGCCAGCAGCGACGGATTGGGGTCGAACACTGAAGCTTTCTTT
TRBV18	TRBD2	NA	TRBJ2-5	CASSPGSGSQETQYF	TGTGCCAGCTCACCAGGGAGCGGGAGCCAAGAGACCCAGTACTTC
TRBV5-4	TRBD1	NA	TRBJ1-1	CASSLALGQGAGTEAFF	TGTGCCAGCAGCTTGGCTCTCGGCCAGGGGGCGGGCACTGAAGCTTTCTTT
TRBV19	NA	NA	TRBJ1-5	CASSSTGYQPQHF	TGTGCCAGTAGTTCAACAGGTTATCAGCCCCAGCATTTT